This TCR beta chain was captured in a study of CD8+ T cells in alopecia areata. Study summary: Grafting placed skin from approximately 6-12-month-old C3H/HeJ donors with spontaneous alopecia onto roughly 6-11-week-old female C3H/HeJ mice. General study findings and limits: Patients showed less clear TCR sequence sharing than mice, possibly partly because of HLA diversity. For lesional scalp, especially alopecia totalis/universalis, clonality was higher than in normal scalp.

From germline, CDR1 is MNHDT and CDR2 YYDKIL. This CDR3 is 13 amino acids long. In each case, RNA was isolated and then reverse transcribed into cDNA as the sequencing template. Produced via immunoSEQ multiplex PCR; TCRdb's table is partial and in-frame only. The profile covers about 110,000 clones, none occurring a single time. This clone was seen more than once but under ten times. The antigen is unknown. Mouse gene names apply. The observed sequence ends 4 residues before the CDR3 terminus, with the missing tail filled in from the germline J gene. Sequencing was carried out using lesional skin. The TCR originated in a C3H/HeJ mouse with alopecia areata. The MHC haplotype recorded for the strain is H2-k. V is TRBV17 and J is TRBJ2-5; 11 bases are shared with TRBD1. CDR3 residues: CASRGTGGDTQYF. Partial CDR3 DNA: TGTGCTAGCAGAGGGACAGGGGGAGAC.